This entry lists 23 T cell receptor beta chains sequenced from one sample in a study of early T cells in non-severe SARS-CoV-2 infection. One entry per CDR3 protein results from TCRdb running MiXCR on the 5' RACE reads. The table records roughly 51,000 distinct CDR3 sequences, about 9.9% of them present only once. The specimen sequenced was whole blood. The origin of the receptors is an adult who was a healthcare worker with PCR-confirmed SARS-CoV-2 infection or an uninfected control (not recorded which).

The J gene is TRBJ1-2, the V gene TRBV28; 9 bases agree with TRBD1. The CDR3 is 13 residues long. J gave up 5 bases and V 6 bases, and 4 bases lay outside the gene matches. Germline values: CDR1 MDHEN, CDR2 SYDVKM. CDR3 in amino acids: CASRQGARYGYTF. In DNA, the CDR3 is TGTGCCAGCAGACAGGGGGCACGTTATGGCTACACCTTC.

The J gene is TRBJ1-1, the V gene TRBV5-1, with TRBD1 identical over 7 bases. This CDR3 region has 15 residues. V was clipped by 2 bases and J by 1 base; unmatched bases: 5. Per the germline V gene, CDR1 is SGHRS and CDR2 is YFSETQ. Here the CDR3 reads CASSFDRVRNTEAFF. Here the CDR3 DNA reads TGCGCCAGCAGCTTCGACAGGGTAAGGAACACTGAAGCTTTCTTT.

Remarks on this clonotype: This may arise from a read error, as a much more abundant clone is one base away. The chain carries TRBV7-7 and TRBJ2-1, with D unresolved. From germline, CDR1 is SSHAT and CDR2 FNYEAQ (reference sequence). This CDR3 has 13 residues. The CDR3 reads CANSPSVYNEQFF. In DNA, the CDR3 is TGTGCCAACAGCCCGTCGGTCTACAATGAGCAGTTCTTC.

This chain uses TRBV28 with TRBJ2-4; 9 bases are shared with TRBD1. The CDR3 spans 15 residues. Germline V gives CDR1 MDHEN, CDR2 SYDVKM. V lost 4 bases to trimming and J lost 5 bases; unmatched junction nucleotides: 6. CDR3 amino acids: CASSSGQGFQNIQYF. CDR3 DNA sequence: TGTGCCAGCAGTTCCGGACAGGGGTTCCAAAACATTCAGTACTTC. Full variable domain (missing parts from reference TRBV28 and TRBJ2-4): DVKVTQSSRYLVKRTGEKVFLECVQDMDHENMFWYRQDPGLGLRLIYFSYDVKMKEKGDIPEGYSVSREKKERFSLILESASTNQTSMYLCASSSGQGFQNIQYFGAGTRLSVL.

The chain uses TRBV12-3 or TRBV12-4 and TRBJ2-5; 14 nucleotides align to TRBD2. The CDR3 covers 14 residues. After removal of 6 bases from V and 5 bases from J, the junction contained 2 bases not matched to a gene. The CDR3 protein is CASRGLAGAETQYF. The CDR3, as DNA: TGTGCCAGCAGGGGACTAGCGGGGGCGGAGACCCAGTACTTC.

The rearrangement uses TRBV20-1 and TRBJ2-2; 8 bases match TRBD1. Unmatched junction bases numbered 11, after V lost 5 bases and J lost 3 bases. Germline V CDR1 and CDR2: DFQATT, SNEGSKA (reference sequence). The CDR3 is 16 amino acids. The chain's CDR3 is CSARGQGRPDTGELFF. CDR3 in DNA: TGCAGTGCTCGCGGACAGGGACGGCCTGACACCGGGGAGCTGTTTTTT.

This clonotype was counted at least ten times. This chain connects TRBV15 to TRBJ2-4, with TRBD2 identical over 10 bases. The CDR3 is made up of 15 amino acids. Germline CDR1 LNHNV, CDR2 YYDKDF (reference sequence). V shed 8 bases, J shed 3 bases, and the junction held 7 bases outside the gene matches. The CDR3 region has the DNA TGTGCCACCGAAGGGCTAGCGGGAGTCAAAAACATTCAGTACTTC. It yields the protein CATEGLAGVKNIQYF.

This clonotype was seen at least ten times. The chain combines TRBV20-1 with TRBJ1-1; D gene ambiguous. The CDR3 spans 13 residues. Trimming pared 0 bases from V and 0 bases from J, leaving 5 bases between. The germline gives CDR1 DFQATT, CDR2 SNEGSKA (reference sequence). DNA of the CDR3: TGCAGTGCTAGAGAGGCGATGAACACTGAAGCTTTCTTT. Protein: CSAREAMNTEAFF.

V and J are TRBV5-1 and TRBJ2-7; 7 bases are a match to TRBD1. Germline V gene sequence: CDR1 SGHRS, CDR2 YFSETQ. Losses at the gene ends were 4 bases for V and 5 bases for J; bases not matched to a gene: 12. The CDR3 is 15 amino acids. The CDR3 coding sequence is TGCGCCAGCAGCATAGCACCCGGGACAGAAAACGAGCAGTACTTC. Protein product: CASSIAPGTENEQYF.

The chain has TRBV7-8 and TRBJ2-2, with D uncertain. Between the trimmed V and J ends, which lost 5 bases and 0 bases, there was a span of 13 bases. Germline loops: CDR1 SGHVS, CDR2 FQNEAQ. The CDR3 runs to 16 residues. This chain's CDR3 is CASSPRIGPNTGELFF. The CDR3 coding sequence is TGTGCCAGCAGCCCTCGGATCGGGCCGAACACCGGGGAGCTGTTTTTT.

V is TRBV3-1 and J is TRBJ1-4; TRBD1 matches 8 bases. Germline CDR1 reads LGHDT; CDR2 reads YNNKEL (reference sequence). V lost 1 base to trimming and J lost 8 bases; unmatched junction nucleotides: 6. This CDR3 is 15 amino acids long. CDR3 residues: CASSQGNRGSEKLFF. The CDR3 DNA reads TGTGCCAGCAGCCAAGGGAACAGGGGGTCGGAAAAACTGTTTTTT.

This clonotype was recorded many times. The CDR3 DNA reads TGTGCCAGCAGTGGGAGACAGGGGCGAATGAACACTGAAGCTTTCTTT. Its translation: CASSGRQGRMNTEAFF. The rearrangement joins TRBV28 to TRBJ1-1, with TRBD1 identical over 8 bases. After removal of 5 bases from V and 0 bases from J, the junction contained 8 bases not matched to a gene. The V gene's germline CDR1 is MDHEN and CDR2 SYDVKM. This CDR3 is 16 amino acids long.

The chain joins TRBV19 to TRBJ2-7; D perhaps matches TRBD1 (6 bases). Germline loops: CDR1 LNHDA, CDR2 SQIVND (reference sequence). V lost 4 bases to trimming and J lost 7 bases, with 14 bases between them. CDR3 length equals 13 residues. The CDR3, as DNA: TGTGCCAGTAGTACTATCCCCGGGACAGAGCAGTACTTC. Translated, it gives CASSTIPGTEQYF.

J is TRBJ2-5 and V is TRBV29-1, with no clear D. The CDR3 spans 10 residues. Germline-derived CDR1 and CDR2 are SQVTM and ANQGSEA. As DNA, the CDR3 is TGCAGTGCTAAGGGAGAGACCCAGTACTTC. Protein sequence: CSAKGETQYF.

This chain uses TRBV9 with TRBJ2-7, with D maybe TRBD1 (5 bases). Germline loops: CDR1 SGDLS, CDR2 YYNGEE. The CDR3 sequence is 14 residues long. V lost 0 bases, J lost 6 bases, and 13 bases lay in between. This chain's CDR3 is CASSVEYWGSEQYF. CDR3 nucleotide sequence: TGTGCCAGCAGCGTAGAATATTGGGGCAGCGAGCAGTACTTC.

This clonotype was seen ten or more times. This chain uses TRBV12-2 with TRBJ1-1; the DNA was not compared with TRBD1, the D call given in the table. TRBV12-2 is a pseudogene. The CDR3 is 18 amino acids. The CDR3 region is CASRPTSGSWGMNTEAFF. CDR3 in DNA: TGTGCAAGTCGCCCCACCTCGGGGTCGTGGGGGATGAACACTGAAGCTTTCTTT.

This clonotype showed up just a few times. The chain employs TRBV4-2 and TRBJ1-5; no clear D gene. In germline, CDR1 is LGHNA, CDR2 YNFKEQ. V gave up 0 bases and J gave up 5 bases, with 8 bases separating them. This CDR3 is 14 amino acids long. The CDR3 bases are TGTGCCAGCAGCCAAGATCGGCAGGATCAGCCCCAGCATTTT. Amino acid sequence: CASSQDRQDQPQHF.

About this clonotype itself: Since a much larger clone is just one base distant, this may be a read error. The V gene is TRBV2, the J gene TRBJ2-1, with D maybe TRBD1 (5 bases). CDR1 is SNHLY, CDR2 FYNNEI, per germline. The CDR3 is made up of 12 amino acids. Trimming pared 8 bases from V and 15 bases from J, leaving 20 bases between. CDR3 DNA: TGTGCCAGCGTTGATACAGGTCGGCCCTTGTTCTTC. It yields the protein CASVDTGRPLFF.

This clonotype has a handful of counts. The chain uses TRBV11-2 and TRBJ2-3; D unresolved. Germline values: CDR1 SGHAT, CDR2 FQNNGV. CDR3 length equals 17 residues. The germline V and J ends were trimmed by 1 base and 1 base, with 15 bases remaining between them. CDR3 sequence (DNA): TGTGCCAGCAGCTTAGCTAGTCCATGGTCGGGCACAGATACGCAGTATTTT. Amino acids: CASSLASPWSGTDTQYF.

The sample holds many counts of this clonotype. The CDR3 DNA is TGTGCCAGCAGTAGATACGAGCAGTACTTC. This sequence encodes CASSRYEQYF. The J gene is TRBJ2-7, the V gene TRBV25-1; D is unclear. CDR1 is MGHDK and CDR2 is SYGVNS in the germline V gene. The CDR3 is 10 amino acids. V was trimmed by 5 bases and J by 4 bases, leaving 3 bases between them.

The chain combines TRBV2 with TRBJ2-7; maybe TRBD1 (5 bases). With 3 bases removed from V and 2 bases from J, the gap between germline ends came to 11 bases. Germline V gives CDR1 SNHLY, CDR2 FYNNEI. CDR3 length equals 14 residues. The CDR3 is CASSDRVLAYEQYF. CDR3 DNA: TGTGCCAGCAGTGACAGGGTACTTGCCTACGAGCAGTACTTC.

Many counts were recorded for this clonotype. The chain is built from TRBV28 and TRBJ1-2; the D is unclear. CDR3 size: 14 residues. Trimming removed 5 bases at V and 5 bases at J, with 15 bases between. Germline values: CDR1 MDHEN, CDR2 SYDVKM. The CDR3 sequence: CASSLRQDSYGYTF. The CDR3 nucleotides are TGTGCCAGCAGTCTCAGGCAGGATAGTTATGGCTACACCTTC.

This clonotype was observed at least ten times. The V gene is TRBV20-1, the J gene TRBJ2-3, with 14 positions matching TRBD2. Germline CDR1 DFQATT, CDR2 SNEGSKA (reference sequence). The CDR3 totals 17 residues. Trimming cost V 5 bases and J 7 bases; bases outside gene matches: 14. The CDR3 DNA reads as TGCAGTGCTGATGGGACTAGCGGGGGTTACCAAATGAATACGCAGTATTTT. Translating it yields CSADGTSGGYQMNTQYF.